This T cell receptor beta chain was sequenced in a study of early T cells in non-severe SARS-CoV-2 infection (dated by TCRdb to the early 2020s). About the full investigation: Because TCR sequencing was done on bulk RNA from unsorted whole blood, the alpha and beta chains could not be paired.

This clonotype was seen a few times. Its antigen remains unidentified. Per-nucleotide qualities are absent, and no much larger clonotype sits a single base away. Study-level results and caveats: VDJdb matching was skewed toward anti-spike CD8 responses and likely underestimated virus-specific expansions by missing private and CD4 specificities.

Library preparation employed 5' RACE. Sequencing took place on a NextSeq 500. In the TCR library protocol, unique molecular identifiers were attached to individual cDNA molecules to correct for PCR bias and sequencing error. Sequencing covered both TCR alpha and beta chains, and within each sample the abundances of alpha and beta sequences were tightly co-correlated. As for the authors' bioinformatics: Decombinator V4 was used to annotate TCR sequences for V gene, J gene and CDR3. Expanded TCRs were defined as changing significantly between any two time points under a Poisson model with p below 0.0001. TCR abundances were normalised to the total number of TCRs sequenced in each sample and reported as counts per million. TRAV1-2 paired with TRAJ12, TRAJ20 or TRAJ33 defined MAIT TCRs, while TRAV10 paired with TRAJ18 defined iNKT TCRs. A search of VDJdb, accessed on 1 November 2021, was run for TCRs annotated to CMV, EBV and SARS-CoV-2, with TCRs annotated for multiple antigens excluded. TCRdb reanalyzed the raw reads on its own, using fastp at Q25 for trimming and MiXCR for clone calling, and kept in-frame beta chains. One record per CDR3 amino acid sequence lists the most common genes and DNA. The V and J calls and clone size are TCRdb's, not the authors'. A total of 65,000 to 85,000 distinct CDR3 sequences appear in this sample, roughly 11% of them only once. 3.8% of the sample comes from the top ten.

This was a case-control study nested in a cohort of healthcare workers in London, UK, who had nasopharyngeal swab PCR tests and blood samples taken every week. Between 23 and 31 March 2020, the week of the UK lockdown, healthcare workers were enrolled and then followed up weekly for as long as 16 weeks. CDR1 MNHEY and CDR2 SVGAGI were looked up in the germline V gene. The CDR3 has 16 amino acids, counting the end cysteine and phenylalanine. CDR3 DNA is the only sequence kept; it has 48 bases, read in frame from the first base. V has 0 bases trimmed and J has 3 bases trimmed; junction bases matching no gene number 4.

The receptor's source is an adult who was a healthcare worker with PCR-confirmed SARS-CoV-2 infection or an uninfected control (not recorded which). Recombination linked TRBV6-5 to TRBJ2-2, with 7 bases in between that match TRBD2. The specimen was whole blood. The CDR3 protein is CASSYSASGYTGELFF. Read as DNA, the sequence is TGTGCCAGCAGTTACTCGGCTAGCGGCTACACCGGGGAGCTGTTTTTT.